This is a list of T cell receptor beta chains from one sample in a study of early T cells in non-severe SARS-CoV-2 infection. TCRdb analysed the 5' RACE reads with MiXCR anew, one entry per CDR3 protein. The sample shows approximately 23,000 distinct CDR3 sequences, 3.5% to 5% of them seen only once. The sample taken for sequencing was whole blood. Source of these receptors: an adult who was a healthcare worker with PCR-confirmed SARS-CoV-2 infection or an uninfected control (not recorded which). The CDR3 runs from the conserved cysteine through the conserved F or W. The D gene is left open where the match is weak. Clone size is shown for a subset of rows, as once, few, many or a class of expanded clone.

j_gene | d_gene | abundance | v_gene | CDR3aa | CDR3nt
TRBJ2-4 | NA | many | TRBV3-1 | CASSQGVGPKNIQYF | TGTGCCAGCAGCCAAGGAGTAGGGCCCAAAAACATTCAGTACTTC
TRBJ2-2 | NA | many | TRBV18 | CASSPQQANTGELFF | TGTGCCAGCTCACCTCAGCAAGCGAACACCGGGGAGCTGTTTTTT
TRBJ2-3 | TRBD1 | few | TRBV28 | CASRPIKQGPPIDTQYF | TGTGCCAGCAGACCAATCAAACAGGGGCCACCGATAGATACGCAGTATTTT
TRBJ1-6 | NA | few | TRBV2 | CASSDNGGNSPLHF | TGTGCCAGCAGTGACAACGGGGGAAATTCACCCCTCCACTTT
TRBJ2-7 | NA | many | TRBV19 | CASSISGVNEQYF | TGTGCCAGTAGTATCTCAGGGGTCAACGAGCAGTACTTC
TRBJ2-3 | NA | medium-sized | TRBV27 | CASSRRDGTDTQYF | TGTGCCAGCAGCCGGAGGGACGGCACAGATACGCAGTATTTT
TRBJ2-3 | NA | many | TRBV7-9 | CASSTGLHGTDTQYF | TGTGCCAGCAGTACAGGGTTGCACGGCACAGATACGCAGTATTTT
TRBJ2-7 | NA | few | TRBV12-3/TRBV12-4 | CASSTPGSYEQYF | TGTGCCAGCAGCACCCCAGGGTCCTACGAGCAGTACTTC
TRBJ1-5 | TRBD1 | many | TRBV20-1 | CSVGQGAHQPQHF | TGCAGTGTCGGACAGGGGGCGCATCAGCCCCAGCATTTT
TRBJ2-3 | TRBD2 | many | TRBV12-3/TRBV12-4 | CASSSQGASVAGGTDTQYF | TGTGCCAGCAGTTCCCAGGGTGCGAGTGTAGCGGGGGGCACAGATACGCAGTATTTT
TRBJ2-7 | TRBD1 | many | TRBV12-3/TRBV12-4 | CASRPGTEFPYEQYF | TGTGCCAGCAGGCCCGGGACAGAATTTCCCTACGAGCAGTACTTC
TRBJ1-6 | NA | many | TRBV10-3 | CAISEDGGRTNSPLHF | TGTGCCATCAGTGAGGATGGGGGACGGACAAATTCACCCCTCCACTTT
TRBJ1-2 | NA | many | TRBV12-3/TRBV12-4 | CASSLARVGNGYTF | TGTGCCAGCAGTTTAGCCAGGGTGGGGAATGGCTACACCTTC
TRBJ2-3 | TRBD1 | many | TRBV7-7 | CASSIGQGGDTQYF | TGTGCCAGCAGCATCGGACAGGGGGGAGATACGCAGTATTTT
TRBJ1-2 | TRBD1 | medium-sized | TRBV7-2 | CASSGRTGDYGYTF | TGTGCCAGCAGCGGACGGACAGGGGATTATGGCTACACCTTC
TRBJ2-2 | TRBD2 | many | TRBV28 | CASSRPTSGGDTGELFF | TGTGCCAGCAGTCGCCCCACTAGCGGGGGGGACACCGGGGAGCTGTTTTTT
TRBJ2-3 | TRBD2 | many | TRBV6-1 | CASSELAGGPDTQYF | TGTGCCAGCAGTGAACTAGCGGGGGGGCCAGATACGCAGTATTTT
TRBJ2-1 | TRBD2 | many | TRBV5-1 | CASSRLERGNNEQFF | TGCGCCAGCAGCAGATTGGAGCGGGGGAACAATGAGCAGTTCTTC
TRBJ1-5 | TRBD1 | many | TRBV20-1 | CSAMRGGGNQPQHF | TGCAGTGCCATGAGAGGGGGCGGCAATCAGCCCCAGCATTTT
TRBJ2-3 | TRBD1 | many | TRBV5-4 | CASSSSGGSSTDTQYF | TGTGCCAGCAGCTCCTCAGGGGGCTCGTCCACAGATACGCAGTATTTT
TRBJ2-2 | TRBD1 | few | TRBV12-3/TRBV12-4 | CASSSRQGDTGELFF | TGTGCCAGCAGCTCCCGACAGGGGGACACCGGGGAGCTGTTTTTT
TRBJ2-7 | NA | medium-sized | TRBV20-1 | CSARGQFPLYEQYF | TGCAGTGCTAGAGGACAGTTTCCCTTATACGAGCAGTACTTC
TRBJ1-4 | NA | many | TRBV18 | CASSSGQIANEKLFF | TGTGCCAGCTCATCTGGACAGATAGCTAATGAAAAACTGTTTTTT
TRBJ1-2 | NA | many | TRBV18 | CASSPQGSNYGYTF | TGTGCCAGCTCACCACAGGGATCCAACTATGGCTACACCTTC
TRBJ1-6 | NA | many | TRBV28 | CASSLRRGNSPLHF | TGTGCCAGCAGTTTAAGGAGGGGTAATTCACCCCTCCACTTT
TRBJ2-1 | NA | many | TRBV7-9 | CASSLVGGGSYNEQFF | TGTGCCAGCAGCTTAGTGGGCGGGGGCAGCTACAATGAGCAGTTCTTC
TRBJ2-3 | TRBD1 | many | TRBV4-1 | CASSHGTASTDTQYF | TGCGCCAGCAGCCACGGGACAGCTAGCACAGATACGCAGTATTTT
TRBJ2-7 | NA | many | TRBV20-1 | CSAEGGTASYEQYF | TGCAGTGCCGAGGGCGGGACAGCCTCCTACGAGCAGTACTTC
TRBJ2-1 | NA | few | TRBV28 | CASSPAGQREQFF | TGTGCCAGCAGTCCTGCCGGACAGCGCGAGCAGTTCTTC
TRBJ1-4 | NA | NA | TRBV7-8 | CASSLESGRVTNEKLFF | TGTGCCAGCAGCTTAGAATCAGGGAGGGTAACTAATGAAAAACTGTTTTTT
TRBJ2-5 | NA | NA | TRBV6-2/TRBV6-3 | CASSYSTETQYF | TGTGCCAGCAGTTACTCGACTGAGACCCAGTACTTC
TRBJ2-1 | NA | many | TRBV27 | CASSFGYPASYNEQFF | TGTGCCAGCAGTTTCGGTTACCCGGCCTCCTACAATGAGCAGTTCTTC
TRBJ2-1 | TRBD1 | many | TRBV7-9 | CASSRDSNEQFF | TGTGCCAGCAGCCGGGACAGCAATGAGCAGTTCTTC
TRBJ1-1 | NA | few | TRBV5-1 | CASRRKGVNTEAFF | TGCGCCAGCAGGCGGAAGGGAGTGAACACTGAAGCTTTCTTT
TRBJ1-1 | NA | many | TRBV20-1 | CSATEVIGPVTEAFF | TGCAGTGCTACTGAGGTCATAGGGCCAGTAACTGAAGCTTTCTTT
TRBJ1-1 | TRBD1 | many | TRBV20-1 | CSAGKQGPVTEAFF | TGCAGTGCCGGAAAACAGGGGCCGGTGACTGAAGCTTTCTTT
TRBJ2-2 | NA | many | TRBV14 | CASSQAGRGGTGELFF | TGTGCCAGCAGCCAAGCAGGCCGGGGCGGCACCGGGGAGCTGTTTTTT
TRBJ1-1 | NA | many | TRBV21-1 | CASSKGDPTDDTEAFF | TGTGCCAGCAGCAAAGGGGACCCGACAGACGACACTGAAGCTTTCTTT
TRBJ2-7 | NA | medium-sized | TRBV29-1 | CSVGQNYEQYF | TGCAGCGTCGGACAGAACTACGAGCAGTACTTC
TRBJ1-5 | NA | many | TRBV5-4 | CASSLVRVSNQPQHF | TGTGCCAGCAGCTTGGTGAGGGTGAGCAATCAGCCCCAGCATTTT
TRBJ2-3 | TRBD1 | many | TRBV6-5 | CASSPGTGETDTQYF | TGTGCCAGCAGCCCCGGGACAGGGGAGACGGATACGCAGTATTTT
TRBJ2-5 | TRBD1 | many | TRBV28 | CASSPQGAQETQYF | TGTGCCAGCAGCCCACAGGGGGCCCAAGAGACCCAGTACTTC
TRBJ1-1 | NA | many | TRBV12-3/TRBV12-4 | CASSIMNTEAFF | TGTGCCAGCAGTATAATGAACACTGAAGCTTTCTTT
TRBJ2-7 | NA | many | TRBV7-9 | CASSLVGGTRQYF | TGTGCCAGCAGCTTAGTTGGGGGAACGAGGCAGTACTTC
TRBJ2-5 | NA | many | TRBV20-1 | CSARDLLVETQYF | TGCAGTGCTAGAGATTTACTAGTTGAGACCCAGTACTTC
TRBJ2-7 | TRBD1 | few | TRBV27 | CASIPRCFDRGLFEQYF | TGTGCCAGCATTCCCCGCTGCTTCGACAGGGGTCTTTTCGAGCAGTACTTC
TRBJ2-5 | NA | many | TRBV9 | CASSVADNKETQYF | TGTGCCAGCAGCGTAGCTGACAACAAAGAGACCCAGTACTTC
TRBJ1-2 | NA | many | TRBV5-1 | CASSFQSGIGYTF | TGCGCCAGCAGCTTTCAGTCAGGGATCGGCTACACCTTC
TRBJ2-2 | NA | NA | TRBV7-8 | CASSSGFRRELFF | TGTGCCAGCAGCAGCGGATTCCGGAGGGAGCTGTTTTTT
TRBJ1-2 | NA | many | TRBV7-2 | CASSLGSGDGYTF | TGTGCCAGCAGCTTAGGGAGTGGGGATGGCTACACCTTC
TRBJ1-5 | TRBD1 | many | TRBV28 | CASRDRVAYQPQHF | TGTGCCAGTAGAGACAGGGTGGCTTATCAGCCCCAGCATTTT
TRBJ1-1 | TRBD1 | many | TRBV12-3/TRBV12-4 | CASSSGPGGSNTEAFF | TGTGCCAGCAGTTCGGGGCCAGGGGGCTCGAACACTGAAGCTTTCTTT
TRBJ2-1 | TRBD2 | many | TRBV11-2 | CASRPGGWNEQFF | TGTGCCAGCAGACCGGGGGGTTGGAATGAGCAGTTCTTC
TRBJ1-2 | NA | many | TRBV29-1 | CSVVADNYGYTF | TGCAGCGTTGTTGCCGATAACTATGGCTACACCTTC
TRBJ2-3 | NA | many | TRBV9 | CASSVDRAASTDTQYF | TGTGCCAGCAGCGTAGACCGGGCAGCTAGCACAGATACGCAGTATTTT
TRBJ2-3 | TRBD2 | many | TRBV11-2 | CASSLVGTSGTDTQYF | TGTGCCAGCAGCTTAGTAGGGACTAGCGGCACAGATACGCAGTATTTT
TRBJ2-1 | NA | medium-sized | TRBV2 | CASSEPYNEQFF | TGTGCCAGCAGTGAACCTTACAATGAGCAGTTCTTC
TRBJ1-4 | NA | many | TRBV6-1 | CASSEITGEKLFF | TGTGCCAGCAGTGAAATTACCGGAGAAAAACTGTTTTTT
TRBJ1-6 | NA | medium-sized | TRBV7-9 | CASSPDSRSPLHF | TGTGCCAGCAGTCCCGACAGTCGGTCACCCCTCCACTTT